This T cell receptor (beta chain) emerged from a study of cytomegalovirus exposure and HLA in healthy donors. Whole-study findings and limits: Most subjects' HLA-A and HLA-B alleles were reportedly predicted from TCR beta sequences. In a later analysis, compared with equally common non-associated chains, HLA-associated beta chains were more expanded.

This CDR3 is 13 amino acids long. V was pared by 0 bases and J by 7 bases, with 11 bases between. Germline CDR1 SGDLS, CDR2 YYNGEE. With 60 Vbeta and 13 Jbeta primers, the PCR was carried out. Sequencing used immunoSEQ multiplex PCR; TCRdb keeps in-frame clones, though not all of them. This table holds approximately 150,000 clones, around 78% found once. As regards this clone: Its antigen is still unknown.

The sequence was collected from a woman in her late teens or twenties in good health and CMV-seropositive. Sequences were obtained from PBMCs. This sequence joins TRBV9 and TRBJ2-7; perhaps TRBD2 as D (6 bases). The CDR3 loop is CASSVGPGEEQYF. For the CDR3, the DNA is TGTGCCAGCAGCGTAGGACCGGGGGAGGAGCAGTACTTC.